The subject of this entry is one TCR beta chain. Profiled with immunoSEQ multiplex PCR; TCRdb holds only in-frame clones, not every one. In the table there are around 230,000 clones, roughly 87% of which are singletons. The cohort comprised adults aged roughly 18 to 95 years residing in approximately 25 US areas. The sample belongs to a study of blood T cell repertoires in COVID-19. As for the study in general: The United States, Italy and Spain supplied acute and convalescent COVID-19 samples.

From germline, CDR1 is PRHDT and CDR2 FYEKMQ (reference sequence). The CDR3 sequence is 15 residues long. With V trimmed by 4 bases and J by 9 bases, 4 bases remained unmatched. This receptor was obtained from a man aged 18 to 35 with acute COVID-19. Sample: PBMCs or T cells enriched from blood (not recorded which). V and J are TRBV13 and TRBJ1-6; the match to TRBD1 covers 12 bases. CDR3 sequence: CASSSGTGGSSPLHF. CDR3 in DNA: TGTGCCAGCAGCTCAGGGACAGGGGGCAGTTCACCCCTCCACTTT.